The 18 T cell receptor beta chains in this list originate from one sample, sequenced in a study of T-cell reconstitution after alpha-beta-depleted transplantation in children (TCRdb year 2016). The protocol used for the library was PCR. Sequencing used an Illumina HiSeq 2500. TCR libraries were prepared with molecular barcoding, using unique molecular identifiers to normalize TCRbeta repertoire quantification. TCRdb cleaned the public reads at Q25 with fastp, built clones with MiXCR and kept in-frame beta chains. Each record represents a unique CDR3 protein, reported with the most common genes and DNA among its rows. For this sample the table gives about 500,000 distinct CDR3 sequences, of which approximately 32% were detected only once. The ten most abundant clones make up less than 2.5% of the sample. The specimen was PBMCs from the stem cell graft donor, collected from the stem cell graft. These TCRs come from a human donor who donated a stem cell graft to a child with aplastic anemia.

This rearrangement joins TRBV9 to TRBJ1-2, with TRBD1 as a possible D gene (6 bases). The germline V gene encodes CDR1 SGDLS and CDR2 YYNGEE. The CDR3 runs 14 residues. V was pared by 5 bases and J by 1 base, with 12 bases between. The CDR3 reads CASSDDRINYGYTF. For the CDR3, the DNA is TGTGCCAGCAGTGACGACAGGATTAACTATGGCTACACCTTC.

This clonotype has just one count. The J gene is TRBJ1-1, the V gene TRBV27, with TRBD1 as a possible D gene (5 bases). CDR1 is MNHEY, CDR2 SMNVEV, per germline (reference sequence). The CDR3 length is 14 residues. V was shortened by 6 bases and J by 1 base, with 12 bases between the two germline ends. The CDR3 protein is CASRYRWANTEAFF. For the CDR3, the DNA is TGTGCCAGCAGATACAGGTGGGCGAACACTGAAGCTTTCTTT.

J is TRBJ1-1 and V is TRBV5-1; tentative D call: TRBD1 (5 bases). The CDR3 is made up of 17 amino acids. The germline V gene has CDR1 SGHRS and CDR2 YFSETQ. The germline V and J ends were trimmed by 3 bases and 0 bases, with 18 bases remaining between them. The CDR3 sequence is CASSSGTEDFMNTEAFF. The CDR3 bases are TGCGCCAGCAGCTCCGGGACTGAAGATTTCATGAACACTGAAGCTTTCTTT.

This clonotype was counted only a few times. V gene TRBV6-2 or TRBV6-3 combines with J gene TRBJ2-1, with 14 bases lining up with TRBD2. Germline lookup yields CDR1 MNHEY and CDR2 SVGEGT. The CDR3 runs 14 residues. The J segment lost 8 bases and the V segment lost 8 bases, leaving 5 bases of the junction unmatched. In DNA, the CDR3 is TGTGCCAGCGCCGGGACTAGCGGGAGATATGAGCAGTTCTTC. It encodes CASAGTSGRYEQFF.

This clonotype was detected only a few times. The chain couples TRBV6-5 to TRBJ2-1; possibly TRBD2 for D (5 bases). Germline V gene lookup returns CDR1 MNHEY and CDR2 SVGAGI. The CDR3 is made up of 14 amino acids. Trimming removed 3 bases from V and 4 bases from J, with 10 bases in between. The CDR3 bases are TGTGCCAGCAGTTATGGCGGGCCTTACAATGAGCAGTTCTTC. It is translated as CASSYGGPYNEQFF.

There are a few counts of this clonotype. The chain combines TRBV15 with TRBJ2-3; possible D gene TRBD1, 5 bases. The CDR3 runs 17 residues. The germline V gene has CDR1 LNHNV and CDR2 YYDKDF (reference sequence). V was cut by 2 bases and J by 6 bases, with 21 bases left in between. The chain's CDR3 is CATSRPRVAGYSDTQYF. CDR3 in DNA: TGTGCCACCAGCAGACCCAGAGTAGCAGGGTACTCTGATACGCAGTATTTT.

In this sample, this clonotype turned up a few times. The V gene is TRBV12-3 or TRBV12-4, the J gene TRBJ2-1; D is perhaps TRBD1 (7 bases). Trimming removed 3 bases at V and 3 bases at J, with 12 bases between. The CDR3 has 15 amino acids. The chain's CDR3 is CASSLSRGDYNEQFF. The CDR3 DNA is TGTGCCAGCAGTTTGTCCAGGGGGGACTACAATGAGCAGTTCTTC.

The rearrangement joins TRBV30 to TRBJ2-1, with TRBD2 matching 8 bases. The CDR3 has 17 amino acids. V lost 0 bases and J lost 7; bases outside the gene matches: 14. CDR1 is GTSNPN and CDR2 is SVGIG in the germline V gene (reference sequence). CDR3: CAWSVTRTSTQRNEQFF. The CDR3 coding sequence is TGTGCCTGGAGTGTGACTCGGACTAGCACCCAACGGAATGAGCAGTTCTTC.

V usage is TRBV7-2 and J usage is TRBJ2-7, with TRBD2 identical over 7 bases. This CDR3 is 17 amino acids long. CDR1 and CDR2 (germline): SGHTA, FQGNSA. V lost 6 bases and J lost 0; bases outside the gene matches: 14. CDR3 sequence: CASRLLSGAGSSYEQYF. CDR3 in DNA: TGTGCCAGCAGACTCCTCAGCGGGGCAGGGAGCTCCTACGAGCAGTACTTC.

The V call is TRBV28, the J call TRBJ1-6, with a tentative D call TRBD1 (5 bases). The CDR3 length is 14 residues. Germline CDR1 reads MDHEN; CDR2 reads SYDVKM. With 5 bases removed from V and 7 bases from J, the gap between germline ends came to 12 bases. CDR3 loop: CASSLRDANSPLHF. CDR3 nucleotide sequence: TGTGCCAGCAGTCTCCGGGACGCCAATTCACCCCTCCACTTT.

The table lists this clonotype with a few counts. V usage is TRBV6-1 and J usage is TRBJ1-1; no firm D call. Trimming cost V 5 bases and J 0 bases, with 10 bases left between them. This CDR3 has 14 residues. Germline CDR1 reads MNHNS; CDR2 reads SASEGT. The CDR3 bases are TGTGCCAGCAGTCATCGGACGGTGAACACTGAAGCTTTCTTT. Protein sequence: CASSHRTVNTEAFF.

V is TRBV29-1 and J is TRBJ2-1; the match to TRBD2 covers 9 bases. There are 16 residues in the CDR3. Trimming at V came to 7 bases and at J to 1 base, leaving 11 bases not matched to a gene. CDR1 is SQVTM, CDR2 ANQGSEA, per germline. The CDR3 coding sequence is TGCAGCGCCGAAGGAGTTAGCGGGAGTTCCTACAATGAGCAGTTCTTC. It specifies CSAEGVSGSSYNEQFF.

This clonotype was picked up a small number of times. The rearrangement joins TRBV5-8 to TRBJ2-5; TRBD2 matches at 7 bases. Germline CDR1 SGHTS, CDR2 YDEGEE. The J segment lost 8 bases and the V segment lost 1 base, leaving 5 bases of the junction unmatched. The CDR3 runs to 13 residues. The CDR3 spells CASSLIRGETQYF. CDR3 bases: TGTGCCAGCAGCTTGATTCGGGGGGAAACCCAGTACTTC. The full variable domain, with the rest looked up from reference TRBV5-8 and TRBJ2-5, is EAGVTQSPTHLIKTRGQQATLRCSPISGHTSVYWYQQALGLGLQFLLWYDEGEERNRGNFPPRFSGRQFPNYSSELNVNALELEDSALYLCASSLIRGETQYFGPGTRLLVL.

This chain links TRBV18 with TRBJ2-3; D is perhaps TRBD2 (5 bases). V shed 2 bases and J shed 4 bases, with 13 bases lying between them. The CDR3 totals 15 residues. Germline V gene sequence: CDR1 KGHSH, CDR2 LQKENI. This chain's CDR3 is CASSPGKEVPDTQYF. CDR3 DNA: TGTGCCAGCTCACCAGGAAAGGAGGTCCCAGATACGCAGTATTTT.

In this sample, this clonotype turned up a few times. The chain combines TRBV12-3 or TRBV12-4 with TRBJ2-6; possible D gene TRBD2, 5 bases. There are 16 residues in the CDR3. V was shortened by 6 bases and J by 0 bases, with 12 bases between the two germline ends. DNA for the CDR3: TGTGCCAGCAGGAGAGACGGGGACTCTGGGGCCAACGTCCTGACTTTC. It is translated as CASRRDGDSGANVLTF.

This clonotype occurred a few times. The chain carries TRBV12-3 or TRBV12-4 and TRBJ1-2; no clear D. The CDR3 is 15 residues long. The V and J ends lost 0 bases and 0 bases respectively, with 8 bases between them. The CDR3 DNA reads as TGTGCCAGCAGTTTAGCTAGTACAGCTAACTATGGCTACACCTTC. This gives the protein CASSLASTANYGYTF.

This clonotype has more than one count but fewer than ten. This chain joins TRBV20-1 and TRBJ1-1; D unresolved. The CDR3 length is 14 residues. The germline V gene has CDR1 DFQATT and CDR2 SNEGSKA (reference sequence). V lost 6 bases and J 3 bases, leaving 17 bases between the germline ends. The CDR3 spells CSAPKGGSDTEAFF. The CDR3 DNA sequence: TGCAGTGCCCCAAAAGGCGGGTCCGACACTGAAGCTTTCTTT.

Of note for this clonotype: An end of the junction does not agree with germline; a read error may underlie this. The chain carries TRBV6-5 and TRBJ1-1; 8 bases line up with TRBD1. The CDR3 sequence is 12 residues long. Germline values: CDR1 MNHEY, CDR2 SVGAGI. The DNA for the CDR3 is TGTGCCAGCTCTAGACAGGGGCTTGAAGCTTACTTT. Amino acids: CASSRQGLEAYF.